The rows below give T cell receptor beta chains drawn from one sample of a study of T cells of healthy individuals. TCRdb reprocessed the 5' RACE reads via MiXCR and lists one record per CDR3 protein. Of around 83,000 distinct CDR3 sequences listed, more than 4.5% were seen once; the top ten hold around 7.6%. Receptors were obtained from a female donor in good health. The CDR3 runs from the conserved cysteine through the conserved F or W. A D gene is named only where the DNA matches it firmly. Size is stated for part of the rows, as once, few or many counts, or as a class when the clone is expanded.

J,V,D,size,CDR3,DNA
TRBJ2-1,TRBV4-3,-,many,CASGAFESNEQFF,TGCGCCTCGGGAGCTTTCGAATCGAATGAGCAGTTCTTC
TRBJ1-1,TRBV5-1,TRBD1,many,CASSLRTGKVGTEAFF,TGCGCCAGCAGCTTACGGACAGGGAAGGTTGGGACTGAAGCTTTCTTT
TRBJ2-7,TRBV7-9,-,many,CASSSLASYEQYF,TGTGCCAGCAGTTCCCTCGCCTCCTACGAGCAGTACTTC
TRBJ2-1,TRBV20-1,TRBD2,-,CSASPGTSFLNEQFF,TGCAGTGCTAGTCCCGGGACTAGTTTTCTCAATGAGCAGTTCTTC
TRBJ2-3,TRBV30,TRBD2,-,CAWSVAGLAASTDTQYF,TGTGCCTGGAGTGTAGCGGGACTAGCGGCTAGCACAGATACGCAGTATTTT
TRBJ2-1,TRBV20-1,-,many,CSARDQWRAGDNNEQFF,TGCAGTGCTAGAGATCAATGGAGGGCCGGGGACAACAATGAGCAGTTCTTC
TRBJ2-3,TRBV5-4,-,few,CASSASIGTDTQYF,TGTGCCAGCAGCGCCAGTATCGGCACAGATACGCAGTATTTT
TRBJ2-3,TRBV7-3,-,many,CASSLTGVSTDTQYF,TGTGCCAGCAGCTTAACGGGGGTGAGCACAGATACGCAGTATTTT
TRBJ1-3,TRBV7-6,-,few,CASSLMETTTIYF,TGTGCCAGCAGCTTAATGGAGACCACCACCATATATTTT
TRBJ1-1,TRBV9,TRBD1,-,CASSVAGGTTEAFF,TGTGCCAGCAGCGTCGCAGGGGGAACTACTGAAGCTTTCTTT
TRBJ2-7,TRBV3-1,-,few,CASSRSDSYEQYF,TGTGCCAGCAGCCGATCAGACTCCTACGAGCAGTACTTC
TRBJ2-1,TRBV27,-,many,CASSPAGYEQFF,TGTGCCAGCTCCCCCGCCGGGTATGAGCAGTTCTTC
TRBJ1-1,TRBV7-2,-,-,CASSKRVPLGVNTEAFF,TGTGCCAGCAGCAAACGGGTTCCCCTGGGAGTGAACACTGAAGCTTTCTTT
TRBJ1-6,TRBV7-2,TRBD1,many,CASSVGWDRDNSPLHF,TGTGCCAGCAGCGTGGGTTGGGACAGGGACAATTCACCCCTCCACTTT
TRBJ1-2,TRBV9,TRBD1,many,CASSAGLTGGFFDGYTF,TGTGCCAGCAGCGCTGGTCTAACAGGGGGGTTTTTTGATGGCTACACCTTC
TRBJ2-1,TRBV20-1,-,many,CSALRGSSYNEQFF,TGCAGTGCACTTAGGGGTAGCTCCTACAATGAGCAGTTCTTC
TRBJ1-1,TRBV12-3/TRBV12-4,-,many,CASSSRGAVATEAFF,TGTGCCAGCAGTTCGCGTGGGGCGGTGGCCACTGAAGCTTTCTTT
TRBJ1-2,TRBV27,TRBD1,-,CASSFVGGSGGYTF,TGTGCCAGCAGTTTCGTAGGGGGCTCTGGCGGCTACACCTTC
TRBJ1-2,TRBV15,-,-,CATSREVGGNYGYTF,TGTGCCACCAGCAGAGAGGTGGGCGGAAACTATGGCTACACCTTC
TRBJ1-5,TRBV12-3/TRBV12-4,TRBD1,many,CASSYTGGDQPQHF,TGTGCCAGCAGCTATACAGGGGGAGATCAGCCCCAGCATTTT
TRBJ2-1,TRBV7-7,-,many,CASSLEGCGLAETYNEQFF,TGTGCTAGCAGCTTAGAGGGCTGTGGATTAGCGGAGACCTACAATGAGCAGTTCTTC
TRBJ2-1,TRBV6-2/TRBV6-3,TRBD2,few,CASSYSYPTISSGRRSDEQFF,TGTGCCAGCAGTTACTCCTACCCAACCATTTCTAGCGGGAGGCGGAGCGATGAGCAGTTCTTC
TRBJ1-1,TRBV7-2,-,-,CASSLGTGGAFF,TGTGCCAGCAGCTTAGGCACGGGAGGAGCTTTCTTT
TRBJ2-3,TRBV5-5,-,-,CASSLAGRTDTQYF,TGTGCCAGCAGCTTGGCGGGGCGCACAGATACGCAGTATTTT
TRBJ2-4,TRBV28,-,many,CASSFILSAKNIQYF,TGTGCCAGCAGTTTTATCTTGTCGGCCAAAAACATTCAGTACTTC
TRBJ1-1,TRBV12-3/TRBV12-4,-,-,CASSFGRGIEAFF,TGTGCCAGCAGTTTTGGCAGGGGTATTGAAGCTTTCTTT
TRBJ1-5,TRBV2,-,-,CASSRGDQPQHF,TGTGCCAGCTCTAGGGGGGATCAGCCCCAGCATTTT
TRBJ2-3,TRBV6-1,-,many,CASSEVALSTDTQYF,TGTGCCAGCAGTGAGGTGGCGCTAAGCACAGATACGCAGTATTTT
TRBJ2-7,TRBV4-3,-,-,CASSQGAANYEQYF,TGCGCCAGCAGCCAAGGGGCGGCTAACTACGAGCAGTACTTC
TRBJ1-5,TRBV12-3/TRBV12-4,TRBD1,many,CASSLNRGSNQPQHF,TGTGCCAGCAGTTTGAACAGGGGGAGCAATCAGCCCCAGCATTTT
TRBJ2-2,TRBV5-1,-,many,CASSVGSNTGELFF,TGCGCCAGCAGCGTTGGATCGAACACCGGGGAGCTGTTTTTT
TRBJ1-3,TRBV12-3/TRBV12-4,-,-,CASSLIGPANTIYF,TGTGCCAGCAGTCTGATAGGGCCAGCGAACACCATATATTTT
TRBJ2-7,TRBV3-1,TRBD2,once,CASSAHLAGGSYEQYF,TGTGCCAGCAGCGCCCATCTAGCGGGAGGTTCCTACGAGCAGTACTTC
TRBJ1-1,TRBV6-2/TRBV6-3,-,few,CASSGGVGKRTEAFF,TGTGCCAGCAGTGGGGGCGTCGGAAAGCGCACTGAAGCTTTCTTT
TRBJ2-1,TRBV2,TRBD2,-,CASSTPRQRETYNEQFF,TGTGCCAGCAGTACCCCCCGACAGCGGGAAACCTACAATGAGCAGTTCTTC
TRBJ2-1,TRBV12-3/TRBV12-4,TRBD2,few,CASSWTSGSGNEQFF,TGTGCCAGCAGTTGGACTAGCGGGAGTGGGAATGAGCAGTTCTTC
TRBJ2-5,TRBV20-1,-,many,CSARDGGTHETQYF,TGCAGTGCTAGAGATGGCGGGACTCACGAGACCCAGTACTTC
TRBJ2-3,TRBV12-3/TRBV12-4,-,many,CASRPPIGLTDTQYF,TGTGCCAGCAGACCCCCGATTGGGCTTACAGATACGCAGTATTTT
TRBJ2-4,TRBV29-1,TRBD2,many,CSVEFPLAEDFGIQYF,TGCAGCGTTGAATTTCCCCTAGCGGAAGACTTTGGCATTCAGTACTTC
TRBJ2-2,TRBV5-1,-,many,CASSRGGGANPTGELFF,TGCGCCAGCAGCCGGGGCGGCGGGGCTAACCCGACCGGGGAGCTGTTTTTT
TRBJ1-3,TRBV6-5,-,-,CASSLTGHSSGNTIYF,TGTGCCAGCAGCCTAACAGGGCACAGCTCTGGAAACACCATATATTTT
TRBJ2-3,TRBV4-3,-,many,CASSQEPGLSTDTQYF,TGCGCCAGCAGCCAAGAACCGGGCTTAAGCACAGATACGCAGTATTTT
TRBJ1-2,TRBV5-1,-,many,CASSSGAGRYGYTF,TGCGCCAGCAGCTCCGGGGCAGGGAGGTATGGCTACACCTTC
TRBJ1-1,TRBV19,TRBD1,many,CASSDRGTGTLSAFF,TGTGCCAGTAGTGACCGGGGGACAGGGACCCTCTCTGCTTTCTTT
TRBJ1-3,TRBV4-1,TRBD1,-,CASSQGGGGSGNTIYF,TGCGCCAGCAGCCAAGGAGGGGGCGGCTCTGGAAACACCATATATTTT
TRBJ2-5,TRBV6-5,TRBD1,-,CASSLTGEETQYF,TGTGCCAGCAGCCTGACAGGGGAAGAGACCCAGTACTTC
TRBJ2-5,TRBV10-3,-,many,CAISVGSETQYF,TGTGCCATCAGTGTAGGTTCAGAGACCCAGTACTTC
TRBJ1-1,TRBV19,-,-,CASSNTGVNTEAFF,TGTGCCAGTAGTAATACAGGAGTGAACACTGAAGCTTTCTTT
TRBJ2-1,TRBV28,-,few,CASSPPGVRYNEQFF,TGTGCCAGCAGTCCCCCGGGGGTCAGGTACAATGAGCAGTTCTTC
TRBJ1-1,TRBV7-9,-,-,CASSSFQGGTEAFF,TGTGCCAGCAGCTCTTTTCAGGGCGGCACTGAAGCTTTCTTT
TRBJ1-1,TRBV7-9,-,many,CASSQDHRRSNTEAFF,TGTGCCAGCAGTCAAGACCACAGACGGTCGAACACTGAAGCTTTCTTT